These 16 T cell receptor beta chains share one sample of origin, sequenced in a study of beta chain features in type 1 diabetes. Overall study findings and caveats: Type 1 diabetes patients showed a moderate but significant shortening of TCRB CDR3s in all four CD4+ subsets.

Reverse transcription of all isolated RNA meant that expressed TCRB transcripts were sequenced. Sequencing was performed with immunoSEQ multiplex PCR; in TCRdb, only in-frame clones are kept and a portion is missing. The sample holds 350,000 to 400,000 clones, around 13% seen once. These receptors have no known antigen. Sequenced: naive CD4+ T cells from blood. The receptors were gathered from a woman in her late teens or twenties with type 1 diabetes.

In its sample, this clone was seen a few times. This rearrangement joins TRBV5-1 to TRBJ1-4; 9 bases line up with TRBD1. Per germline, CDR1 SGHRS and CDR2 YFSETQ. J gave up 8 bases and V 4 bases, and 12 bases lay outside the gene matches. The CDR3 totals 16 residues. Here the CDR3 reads CASSQLPGQGEEKLFF. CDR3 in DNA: TGCGCCAGCAGCCAATTACCGGGACAGGGAGAGGAAAAACTGTTTTTT.

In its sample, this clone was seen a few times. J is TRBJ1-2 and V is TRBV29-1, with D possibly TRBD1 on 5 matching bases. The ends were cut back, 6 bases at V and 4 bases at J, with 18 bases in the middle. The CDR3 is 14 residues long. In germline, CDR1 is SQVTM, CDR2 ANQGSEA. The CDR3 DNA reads TGCAGCGTCGCGGGGCAGGCGTTTCTCTATGGCTACACCTTC. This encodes CSVAGQAFLYGYTF.

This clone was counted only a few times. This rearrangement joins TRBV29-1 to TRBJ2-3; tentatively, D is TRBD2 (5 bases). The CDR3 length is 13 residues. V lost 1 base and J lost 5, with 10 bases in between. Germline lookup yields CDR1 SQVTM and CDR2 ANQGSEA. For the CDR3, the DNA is TGCAGCGTTGAAGTGGTAAGCGGAGATACGCAGTATTTT. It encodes CSVEVVSGDTQYF.

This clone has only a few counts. As DNA, the CDR3 is TGTGCCAGCAGTTTAAGCCGAATGGGGCTGACAGGGGCCCAAGAGACCCAGTACTTC. Translation: CASSLSRMGLTGAQETQYF. The gene calls are TRBV28 and TRBJ2-5; 8 bases are shared with TRBD1. Trimming at V came to 2 bases and at J to 1 base, leaving 15 bases not matched to a gene. The CDR3 extends over 19 amino acids. Looked up from germline, CDR1 is MDHEN and CDR2 is SYDVKM.

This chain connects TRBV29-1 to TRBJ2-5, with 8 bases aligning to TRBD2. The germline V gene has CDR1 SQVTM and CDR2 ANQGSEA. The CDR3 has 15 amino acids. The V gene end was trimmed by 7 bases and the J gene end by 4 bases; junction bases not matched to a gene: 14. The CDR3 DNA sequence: TGCAGCGCCGTACCCCCAGCGGGGGTCGCAGAGACCCAGTACTTC. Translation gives CSAVPPAGVAETQYF.

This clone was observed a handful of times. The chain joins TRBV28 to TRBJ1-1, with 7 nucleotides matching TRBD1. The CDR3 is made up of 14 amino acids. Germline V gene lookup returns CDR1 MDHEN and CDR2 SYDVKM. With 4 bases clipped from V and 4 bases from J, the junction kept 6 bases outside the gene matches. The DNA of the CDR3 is TGTGCCAGCAGTTCCACAGGGGTGGGCACTGAAGCTTTCTTT. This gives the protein CASSSTGVGTEAFF.

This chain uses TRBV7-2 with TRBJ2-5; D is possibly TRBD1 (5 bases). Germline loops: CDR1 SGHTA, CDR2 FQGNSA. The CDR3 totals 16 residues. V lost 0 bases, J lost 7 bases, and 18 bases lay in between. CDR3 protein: CASSLASSAGSATQYF. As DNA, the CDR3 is TGTGCCAGCAGCTTAGCAAGTTCGGCAGGGTCGGCGACCCAGTACTTC.

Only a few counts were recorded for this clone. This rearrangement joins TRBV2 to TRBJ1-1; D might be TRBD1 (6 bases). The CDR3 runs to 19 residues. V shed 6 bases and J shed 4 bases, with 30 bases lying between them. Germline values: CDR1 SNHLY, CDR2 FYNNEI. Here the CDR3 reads CASRRGSTGFVRSGTEAFF. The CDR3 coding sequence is TGTGCCAGCAGGAGGGGTTCGACAGGCTTCGTTAGATCGGGCACTGAAGCTTTCTTT. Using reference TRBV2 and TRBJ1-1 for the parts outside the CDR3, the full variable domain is EPEVTQTPSHQVTQMGQEVILRCVPISNHLYFYWYRQILGQKVEFLVSFYNNEISEKSEIFDDQFSVERPDGSNFTLKIRSTKLEDSAMYFCASRRGSTGFVRSGTEAFFGQGTRLTVV.

The CDR3 reads CASSLGSLSSYNSPLHF. CDR3 nucleotides: TGTGCCAGCAGCTTAGGGTCCTTGAGCTCCTATAATTCACCCCTCCACTTT. The chain is built from TRBV7-6 and TRBJ1-6; D remains unclear. The CDR3 runs to 17 residues. V shed 1 base and J shed 0 bases, with 10 bases lying between them. CDR1 and CDR2 (germline): SGHVS, FNYEAQ. Full variable domain (remainder filled in from reference TRBV7-6 and TRBJ1-6): GAGVSQSPRYKVTKRGQDVALRCDPISGHVSLYWYRQALGQGPEFLTYFNYEAQQDKSGLPNDRFSAERPEGSISTLTIQRTEQRDSAMYRCASSLGSLSSYNSPLHFGNGTRLTVT.

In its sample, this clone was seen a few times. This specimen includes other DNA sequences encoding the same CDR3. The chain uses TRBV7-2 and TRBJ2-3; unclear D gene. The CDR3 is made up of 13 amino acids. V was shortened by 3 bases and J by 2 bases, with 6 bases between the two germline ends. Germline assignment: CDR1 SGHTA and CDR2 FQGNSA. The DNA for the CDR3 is TGTGCCAGCAGCTTGGCCATCACAGATACGCAGTATTTT. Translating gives CASSLAITDTQYF.

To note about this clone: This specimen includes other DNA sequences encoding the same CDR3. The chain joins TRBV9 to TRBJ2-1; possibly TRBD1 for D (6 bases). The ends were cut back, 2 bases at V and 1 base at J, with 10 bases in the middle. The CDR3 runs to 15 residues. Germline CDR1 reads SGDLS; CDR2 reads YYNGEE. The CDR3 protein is CASSVLGGSYNEQFF. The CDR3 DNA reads TGTGCCAGCAGCGTTTTAGGGGGTTCCTACAATGAGCAGTTCTTC.

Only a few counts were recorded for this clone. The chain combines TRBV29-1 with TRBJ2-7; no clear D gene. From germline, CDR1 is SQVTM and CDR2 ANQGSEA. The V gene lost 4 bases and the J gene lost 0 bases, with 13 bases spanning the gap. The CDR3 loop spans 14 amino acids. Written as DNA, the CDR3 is TGCAGCGTTGTTGCCAGGCTGAGCTCCTACGAGCAGTACTTC. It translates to CSVVARLSSYEQYF.

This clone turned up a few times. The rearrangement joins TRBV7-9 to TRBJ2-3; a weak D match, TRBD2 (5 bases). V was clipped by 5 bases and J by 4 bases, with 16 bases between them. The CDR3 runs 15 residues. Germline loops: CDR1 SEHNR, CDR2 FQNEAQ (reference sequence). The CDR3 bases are TGTGCCAGCAGCCTCCGTTCCGGGGAGTCAGATACGCAGTATTTT. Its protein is CASSLRSGESDTQYF.

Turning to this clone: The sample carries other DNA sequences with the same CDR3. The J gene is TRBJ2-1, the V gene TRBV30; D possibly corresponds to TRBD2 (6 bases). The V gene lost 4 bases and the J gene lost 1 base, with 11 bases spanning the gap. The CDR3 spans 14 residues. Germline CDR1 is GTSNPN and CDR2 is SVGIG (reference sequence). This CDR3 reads CAWTNGGSYNEQFF. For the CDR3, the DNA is TGTGCCTGGACCAACGGGGGATCCTACAATGAGCAGTTCTTC.

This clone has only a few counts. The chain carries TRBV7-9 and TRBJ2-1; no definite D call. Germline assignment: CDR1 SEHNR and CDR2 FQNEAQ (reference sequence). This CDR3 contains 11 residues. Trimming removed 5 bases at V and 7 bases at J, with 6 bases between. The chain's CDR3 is CASSELNEQFF. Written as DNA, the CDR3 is TGTGCCAGCAGCGAGCTAAATGAGCAGTTCTTC.

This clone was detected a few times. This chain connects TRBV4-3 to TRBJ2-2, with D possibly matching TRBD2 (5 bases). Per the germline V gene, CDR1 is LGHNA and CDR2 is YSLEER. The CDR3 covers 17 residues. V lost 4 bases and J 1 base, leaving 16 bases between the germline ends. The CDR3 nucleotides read TGCGCCAGCAGCCTGAACCAAGGCGGGCTGAACACCGGGGAGCTGTTTTTT. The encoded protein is CASSLNQGGLNTGELFF.